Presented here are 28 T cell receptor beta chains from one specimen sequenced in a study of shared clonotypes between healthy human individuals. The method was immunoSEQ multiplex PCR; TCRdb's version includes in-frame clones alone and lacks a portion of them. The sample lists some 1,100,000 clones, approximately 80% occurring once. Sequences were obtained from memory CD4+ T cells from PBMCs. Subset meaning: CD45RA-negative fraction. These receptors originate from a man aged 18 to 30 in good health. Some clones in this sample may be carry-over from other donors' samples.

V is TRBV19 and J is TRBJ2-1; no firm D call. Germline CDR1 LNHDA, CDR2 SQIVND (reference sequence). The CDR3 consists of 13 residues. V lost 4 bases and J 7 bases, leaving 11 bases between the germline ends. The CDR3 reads CASSSTLRNEQFF. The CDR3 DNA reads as TGTGCCAGTAGTAGCACTCTACGGAATGAGCAGTTCTTC. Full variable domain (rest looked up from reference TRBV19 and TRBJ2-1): DGGITQSPKYLFRKEGQNVTLSCEQNLNHDAMYWYRQDPGQGLRLIYYSQIVNDFQKGDIAEGYSVSREKKESFPLTVTSAQKNPTAFYLCASSSTLRNEQFFGPGTRLTVL.

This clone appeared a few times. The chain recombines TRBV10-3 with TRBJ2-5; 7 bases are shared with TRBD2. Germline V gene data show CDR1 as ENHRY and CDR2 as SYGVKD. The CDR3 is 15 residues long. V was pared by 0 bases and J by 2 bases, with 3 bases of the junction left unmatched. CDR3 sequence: CAISESWGGQETQYF. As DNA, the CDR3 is TGTGCCATCAGTGAGTCGTGGGGGGGGCAAGAGACCCAGTACTTC.

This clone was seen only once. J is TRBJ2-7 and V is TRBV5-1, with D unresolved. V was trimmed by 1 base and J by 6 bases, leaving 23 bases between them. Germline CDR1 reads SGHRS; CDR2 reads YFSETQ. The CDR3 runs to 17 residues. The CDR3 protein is CASSLMEQVAAPAEQYF. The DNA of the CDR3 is TGCGCCAGCAGCTTGATGGAGCAGGTCGCGGCCCCTGCCGAGCAGTACTTC.

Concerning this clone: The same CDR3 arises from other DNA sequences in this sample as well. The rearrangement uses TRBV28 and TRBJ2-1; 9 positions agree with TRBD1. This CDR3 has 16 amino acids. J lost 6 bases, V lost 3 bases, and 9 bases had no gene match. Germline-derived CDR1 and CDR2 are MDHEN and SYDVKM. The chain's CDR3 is CASSLLPGQGSNEQFF. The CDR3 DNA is TGTGCCAGCAGTTTGTTACCGGGACAGGGTTCCAATGAGCAGTTCTTC.

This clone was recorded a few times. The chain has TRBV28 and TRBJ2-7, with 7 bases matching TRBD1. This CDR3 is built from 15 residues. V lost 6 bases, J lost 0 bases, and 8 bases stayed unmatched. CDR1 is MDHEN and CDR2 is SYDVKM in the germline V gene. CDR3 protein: CASRLTGAFSYEQYF. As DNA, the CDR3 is TGTGCCAGCAGACTCACAGGGGCATTCTCCTACGAGCAGTACTTC.

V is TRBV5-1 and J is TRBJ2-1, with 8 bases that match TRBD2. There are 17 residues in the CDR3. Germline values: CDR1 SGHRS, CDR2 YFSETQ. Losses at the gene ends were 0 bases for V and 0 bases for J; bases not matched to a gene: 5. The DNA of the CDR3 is TGCGCCAGCAGCTTGGTGATTAGCGGGGCCTCCTACAATGAGCAGTTCTTC. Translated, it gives CASSLVISGASYNEQFF.

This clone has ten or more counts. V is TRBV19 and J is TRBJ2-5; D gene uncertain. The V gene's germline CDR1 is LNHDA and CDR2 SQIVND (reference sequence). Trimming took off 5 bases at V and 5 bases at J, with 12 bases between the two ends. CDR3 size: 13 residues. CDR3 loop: CASSSGLRETQYF. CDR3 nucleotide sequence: TGTGCCAGTAGTTCGGGCCTAAGGGAGACCCAGTACTTC.

Here the CDR3 reads CASTDTRTTGELFF. DNA of the CDR3: TGCGCCTCTACGGACACCCGAACTACCGGGGAGCTGTTTTTT. V gene TRBV5-1 combines with J gene TRBJ2-2; TRBD1 is a possible D gene (5 bases). CDR3 length: 14 amino acids. V was cut by 10 bases and J by 5 bases, with 18 bases left in between. Germline V gives CDR1 SGHRS, CDR2 YFSETQ.

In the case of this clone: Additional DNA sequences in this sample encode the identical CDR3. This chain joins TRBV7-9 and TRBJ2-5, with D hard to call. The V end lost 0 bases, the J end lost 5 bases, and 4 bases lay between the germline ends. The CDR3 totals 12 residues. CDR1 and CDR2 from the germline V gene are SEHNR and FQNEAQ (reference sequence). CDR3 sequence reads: CASSLARETQYF. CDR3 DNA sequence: TGTGCCAGCAGCTTAGCCCGTGAGACCCAGTACTTC.

CDR3 nucleotide sequence: TGTGCCAGCAGCCGGGGAGGACAGGGAGGGCCTTGGGGTCGCGAGCAGTACTTC. Translating it yields CASSRGGQGGPWGREQYF. The chain employs TRBV11-2 and TRBJ2-7, with TRBD1 as a possible D gene (8 bases). CDR1 is SGHAT, CDR2 FQNNGV, per germline. The V end lost 5 bases, the J end lost 6 bases, and 29 bases lay between the germline ends. The length of the CDR3 is 18 residues.

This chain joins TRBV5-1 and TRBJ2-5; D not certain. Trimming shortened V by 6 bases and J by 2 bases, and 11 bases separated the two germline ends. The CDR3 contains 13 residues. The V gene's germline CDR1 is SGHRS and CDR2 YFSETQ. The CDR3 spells CASTQRPQETQYF. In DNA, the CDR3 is TGCGCCAGCACCCAGCGCCCACAAGAGACCCAGTACTTC.

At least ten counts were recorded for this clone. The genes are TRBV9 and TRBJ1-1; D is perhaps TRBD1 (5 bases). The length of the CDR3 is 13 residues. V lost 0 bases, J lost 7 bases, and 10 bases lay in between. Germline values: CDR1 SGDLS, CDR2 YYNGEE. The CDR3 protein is CASSVVGRGEAFF. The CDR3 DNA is TGTGCCAGCAGCGTAGTCGGTAGGGGTGAAGCTTTCTTT.

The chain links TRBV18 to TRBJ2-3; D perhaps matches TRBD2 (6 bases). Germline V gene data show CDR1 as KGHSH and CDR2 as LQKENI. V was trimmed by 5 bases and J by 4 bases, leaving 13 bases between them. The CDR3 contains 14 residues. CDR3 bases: TGTGCCAGCTCATCTCGGGACTTTTCAGATACGCAGTATTTT. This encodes CASSSRDFSDTQYF. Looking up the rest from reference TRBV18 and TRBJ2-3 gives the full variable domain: NAGVMQNPRHLVRRRGQEARLRCSPMKGHSHVYWYRQLPEEGLKFMVYLQKENIIDESGMPKERFSAEFPKEGPSILRIQQVVRGDSAAYFCASSSRDFSDTQYFGPGTRLTVL.

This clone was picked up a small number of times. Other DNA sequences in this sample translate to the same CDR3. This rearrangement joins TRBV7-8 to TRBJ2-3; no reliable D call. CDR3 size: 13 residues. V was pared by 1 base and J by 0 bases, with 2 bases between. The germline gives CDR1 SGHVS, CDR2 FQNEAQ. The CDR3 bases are TGTGCCAGCAGCTTAGACAGCACAGATACGCAGTATTTT. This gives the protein CASSLDSTDTQYF.

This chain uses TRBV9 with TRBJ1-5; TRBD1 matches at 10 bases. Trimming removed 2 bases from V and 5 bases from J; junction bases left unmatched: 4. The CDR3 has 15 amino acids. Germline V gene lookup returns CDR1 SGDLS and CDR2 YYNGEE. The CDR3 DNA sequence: TGTGCCAGCAGCGTTGGGACAGGGGATTATCAGCCCCAGCATTTT. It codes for CASSVGTGDYQPQHF. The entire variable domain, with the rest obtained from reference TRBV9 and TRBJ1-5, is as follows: DSGVTQTPKHLITATGQRVTLRCSPRSGDLSVYWYQQSLDQGLQFLIQYYNGEERAKGNILERFSAQQFPDLHSELNLSSLELGDSALYFCASSVGTGDYQPQHFGDGTRLSIL.

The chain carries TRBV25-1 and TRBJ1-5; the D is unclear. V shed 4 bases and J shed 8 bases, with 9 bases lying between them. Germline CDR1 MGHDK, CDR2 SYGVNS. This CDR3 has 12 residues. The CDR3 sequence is CASSGRSEPQHF. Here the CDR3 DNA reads TGTGCCAGCAGTGGGAGATCGGAGCCCCAGCATTTT. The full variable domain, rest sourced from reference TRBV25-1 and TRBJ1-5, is EADIYQTPRYLVIGTGKKITLECSQTMGHDKMYWYQQDPGMELHLIHYSYGVNSTEKGDLSSESTVSRIRTEHFPLTLESARPSHTSQYLCASSGRSEPQHFGDGTRLSIL.

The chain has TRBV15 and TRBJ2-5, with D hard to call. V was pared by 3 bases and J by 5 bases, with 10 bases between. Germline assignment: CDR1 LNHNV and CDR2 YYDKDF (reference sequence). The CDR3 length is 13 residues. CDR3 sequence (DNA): TGTGCCACCAGCAGGGCTCCCGTCGAGACCCAGTACTTC. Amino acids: CATSRAPVETQYF.

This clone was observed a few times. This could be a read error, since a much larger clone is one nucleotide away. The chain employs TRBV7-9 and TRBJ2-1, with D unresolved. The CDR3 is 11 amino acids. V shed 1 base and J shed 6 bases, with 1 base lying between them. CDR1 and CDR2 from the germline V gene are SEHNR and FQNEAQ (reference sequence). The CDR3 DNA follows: TGTGCCAGCAGCTTAGTCAATGAGCAGTTCTTC. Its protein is CASSLVNEQFF.

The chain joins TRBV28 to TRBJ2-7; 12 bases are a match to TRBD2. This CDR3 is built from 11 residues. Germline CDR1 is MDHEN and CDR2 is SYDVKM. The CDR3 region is CETSGGYEQYF. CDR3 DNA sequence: TGTGAGACTAGCGGGGGCTACGAGCAGTACTTC. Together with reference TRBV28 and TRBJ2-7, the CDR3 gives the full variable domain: DVKVTQSSRYLVKRTGEKVFLECVQDMDHENMFWYRQDPGLGLRLIYFSYDVKMKEKGDIPEGYSVSREKKERFSLILESASTNQTSMYLCETSGGYEQYFGPGTRLTVT.

The CDR3 region has the DNA TGTGCCAGCAGTTTGACAGGGTATTTGGACACTGAAGCTTTCTTT. Protein product: CASSLTGYLDTEAFF. This sequence joins TRBV6-5 and TRBJ1-1; the match to TRBD1 covers 7 bases. The V gene's germline CDR1 is MNHEY and CDR2 SVGAGI. The CDR3 extends over 15 amino acids. The V and J ends lost 4 bases and 3 bases, in that order; junction bases with no gene match: 8.

The CDR3 sequence is CASSRTGSSYNEQFF. In nucleotides, the CDR3 is TGTGCCAGCAGCCGGACGGGGAGCTCCTACAATGAGCAGTTCTTC. This chain links TRBV7-9 with TRBJ2-1; D is perhaps TRBD2 (5 bases). The CDR3 sequence is 15 residues long. V gave up 5 bases and J gave up 0 bases, with 11 bases separating them. Germline V gene data show CDR1 as SEHNR and CDR2 as FQNEAQ (reference sequence).

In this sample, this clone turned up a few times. CDR3 amino acids: CASSQDQNGNYGYTF. The CDR3, as DNA: TGTGCCAGCAGCCAAGATCAGAACGGTAACTATGGCTACACCTTC. V and J are TRBV4-2 and TRBJ1-2; no firm D call. CDR3 length equals 15 residues. Germline CDR1 LGHNA, CDR2 YNFKEQ. The germline V and J ends were trimmed by 0 bases and 1 base, with 9 bases remaining between them.

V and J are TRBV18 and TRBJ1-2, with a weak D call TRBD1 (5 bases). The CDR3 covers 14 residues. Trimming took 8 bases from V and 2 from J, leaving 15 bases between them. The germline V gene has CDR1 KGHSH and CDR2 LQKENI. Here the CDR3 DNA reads TGTGCCAGCAGCACCGGGACGGGGAACTATGGCTACACCTTC. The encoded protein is CASSTGTGNYGYTF.

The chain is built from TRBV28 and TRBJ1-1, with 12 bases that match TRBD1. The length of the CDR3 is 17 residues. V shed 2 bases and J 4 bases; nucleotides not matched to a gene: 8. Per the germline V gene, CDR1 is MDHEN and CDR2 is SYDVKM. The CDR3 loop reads CASSLTRDRGLGTEAFF. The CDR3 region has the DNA TGTGCCAGCAGTTTAACCCGGGACAGGGGGCTCGGCACTGAAGCTTTCTTT.

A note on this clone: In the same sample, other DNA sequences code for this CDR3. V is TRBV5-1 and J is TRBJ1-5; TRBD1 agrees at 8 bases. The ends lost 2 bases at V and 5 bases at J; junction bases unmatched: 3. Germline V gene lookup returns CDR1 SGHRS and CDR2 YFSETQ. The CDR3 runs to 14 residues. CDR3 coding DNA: TGCGCCAGCAGCTTAACAGGGGGTGATCAGCCCCAGCATTTT. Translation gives CASSLTGGDQPQHF.

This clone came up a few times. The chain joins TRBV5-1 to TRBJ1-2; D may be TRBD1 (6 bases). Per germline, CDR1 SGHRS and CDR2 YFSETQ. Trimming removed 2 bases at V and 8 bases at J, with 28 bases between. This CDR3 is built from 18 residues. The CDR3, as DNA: TGCGCCAGCAGCTTTCTCCCCGACTTGGGGGCGATTGGGGGAGGCTACACCTTC. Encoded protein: CASSFLPDLGAIGGGYTF.

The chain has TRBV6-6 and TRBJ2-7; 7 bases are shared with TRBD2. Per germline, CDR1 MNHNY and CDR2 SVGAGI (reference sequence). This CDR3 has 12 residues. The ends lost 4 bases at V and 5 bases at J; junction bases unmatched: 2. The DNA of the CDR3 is TGTGCCAGCAGTTTGGGAGGGGACGAGCAGTACTTC. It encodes CASSLGGDEQYF.

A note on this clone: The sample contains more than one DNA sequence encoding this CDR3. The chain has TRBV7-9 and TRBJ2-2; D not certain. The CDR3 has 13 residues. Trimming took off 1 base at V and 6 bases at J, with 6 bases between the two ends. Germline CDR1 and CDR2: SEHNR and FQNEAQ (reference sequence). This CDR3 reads CASSLVGAGELFF. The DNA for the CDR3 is TGTGCCAGCAGCTTAGTTGGGGCCGGGGAGCTGTTTTTT.